Listed here is a single T cell receptor beta chain. Clones were read by immunoSEQ multiplex PCR, and TCRdb kept only the in-frame ones, dropping some. The table records roughly 66,000 clones, roughly four fifths of them present only once. These data are taken from a study of blood T cell repertoires in COVID-19. The wider study: Spain, Italy and the United States supplied samples that represented acute and convalescent COVID-19. T cells, B-cell-depleted T cells, or PBMCs provided the cDNA or gDNA that served as material.

V was shortened by 2 bases and J by 5 bases, with 9 bases between the two germline ends. The CDR3 covers 13 residues. This TCR came from a woman aged 55-69 years with acute or convalescent COVID-19. The specimen sequenced was peripheral blood. This chain connects TRBV12-3 or TRBV12-4 to TRBJ1-1; maybe TRBD1 (5 bases). CDR3 nucleotides: TGTGCCAGCAGTTTACAGGGCGGAACTGAAGCTTTCTTT. Translation: CASSLQGGTEAFF.